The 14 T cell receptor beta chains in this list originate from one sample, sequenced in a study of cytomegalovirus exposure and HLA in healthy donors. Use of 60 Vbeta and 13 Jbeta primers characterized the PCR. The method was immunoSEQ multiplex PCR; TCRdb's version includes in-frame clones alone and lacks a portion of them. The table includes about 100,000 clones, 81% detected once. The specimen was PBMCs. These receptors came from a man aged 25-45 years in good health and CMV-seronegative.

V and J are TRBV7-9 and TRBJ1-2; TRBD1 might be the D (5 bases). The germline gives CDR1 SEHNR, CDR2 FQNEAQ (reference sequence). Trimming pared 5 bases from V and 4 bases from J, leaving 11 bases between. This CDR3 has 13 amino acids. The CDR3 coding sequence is TGTGCCAGCAGCCTCAGCGGGGGCTATGGCTACACCTTC. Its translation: CASSLSGGYGYTF.

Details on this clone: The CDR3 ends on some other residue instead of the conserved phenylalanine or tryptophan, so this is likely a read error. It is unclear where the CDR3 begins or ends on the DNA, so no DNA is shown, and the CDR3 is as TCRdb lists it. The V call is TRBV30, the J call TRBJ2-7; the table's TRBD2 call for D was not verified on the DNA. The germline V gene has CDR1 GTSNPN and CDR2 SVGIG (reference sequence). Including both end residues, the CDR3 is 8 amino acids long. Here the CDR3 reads CAWSREEK.

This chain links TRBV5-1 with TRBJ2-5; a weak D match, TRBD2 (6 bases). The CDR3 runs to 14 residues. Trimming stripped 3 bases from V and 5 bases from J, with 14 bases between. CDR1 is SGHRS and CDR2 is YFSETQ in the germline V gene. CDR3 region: CASSWGTGSETQYF. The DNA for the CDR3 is TGCGCCAGCAGCTGGGGGACTGGGTCGGAGACCCAGTACTTC.

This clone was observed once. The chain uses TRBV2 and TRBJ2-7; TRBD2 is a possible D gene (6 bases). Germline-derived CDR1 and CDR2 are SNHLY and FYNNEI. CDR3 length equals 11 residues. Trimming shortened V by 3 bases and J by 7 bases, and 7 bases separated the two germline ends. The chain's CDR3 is CASSDRGEQYF. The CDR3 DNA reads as TGTGCCAGCAGTGATCGGGGGGAGCAGTACTTC.

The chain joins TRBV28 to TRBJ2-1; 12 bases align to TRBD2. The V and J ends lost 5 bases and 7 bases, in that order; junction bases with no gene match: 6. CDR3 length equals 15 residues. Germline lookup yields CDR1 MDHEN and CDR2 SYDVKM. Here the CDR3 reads CASSRLAGGQNEQFF. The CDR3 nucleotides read TGTGCCAGCAGTCGGCTAGCGGGAGGGCAGAATGAGCAGTTCTTC.

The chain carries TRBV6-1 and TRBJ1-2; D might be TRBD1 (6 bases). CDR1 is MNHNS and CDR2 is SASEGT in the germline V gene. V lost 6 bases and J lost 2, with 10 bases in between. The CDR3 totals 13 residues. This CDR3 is CASSSTGNYGYTF. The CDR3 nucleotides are TGTGCCAGCAGCTCAACAGGGAACTATGGCTACACCTTC.

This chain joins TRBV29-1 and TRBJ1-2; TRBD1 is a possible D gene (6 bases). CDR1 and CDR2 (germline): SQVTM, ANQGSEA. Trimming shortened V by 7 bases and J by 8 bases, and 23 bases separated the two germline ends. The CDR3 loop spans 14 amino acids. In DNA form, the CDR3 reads TGCAGCGCCCAGGGGAGGGAAGGAGAGTTAGGCTACACCTTC. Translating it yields CSAQGREGELGYTF.

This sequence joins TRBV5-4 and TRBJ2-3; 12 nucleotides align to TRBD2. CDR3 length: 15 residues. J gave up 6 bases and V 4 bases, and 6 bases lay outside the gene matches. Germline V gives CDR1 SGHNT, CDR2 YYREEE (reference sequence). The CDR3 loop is CASSPLTSGRDTQYF. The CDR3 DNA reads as TGTGCCAGCAGCCCCTTAACTAGCGGGAGGGATACGCAGTATTTT.

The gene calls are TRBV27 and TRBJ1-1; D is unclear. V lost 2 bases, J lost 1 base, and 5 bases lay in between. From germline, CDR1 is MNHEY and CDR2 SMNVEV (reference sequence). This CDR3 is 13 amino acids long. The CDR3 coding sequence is TGTGCCAGCAGTTTAGGCAGGAACACTGAAGCTTTCTTT. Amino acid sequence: CASSLGRNTEAFF.

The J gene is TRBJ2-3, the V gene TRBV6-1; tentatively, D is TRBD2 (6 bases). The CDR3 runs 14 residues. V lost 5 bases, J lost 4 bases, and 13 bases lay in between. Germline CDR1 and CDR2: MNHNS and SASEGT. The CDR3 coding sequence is TGTGCCAGCAGTTGGACCGGAGGGCCAGATACGCAGTATTTT. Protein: CASSWTGGPDTQYF.

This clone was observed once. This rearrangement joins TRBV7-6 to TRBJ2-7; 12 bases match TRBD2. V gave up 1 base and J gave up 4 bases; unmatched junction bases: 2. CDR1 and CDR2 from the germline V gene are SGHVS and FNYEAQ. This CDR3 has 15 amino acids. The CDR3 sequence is CASSLELAGGYEQYF. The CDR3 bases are TGTGCCAGCAGCTTAGAACTAGCGGGAGGTTACGAGCAGTACTTC.

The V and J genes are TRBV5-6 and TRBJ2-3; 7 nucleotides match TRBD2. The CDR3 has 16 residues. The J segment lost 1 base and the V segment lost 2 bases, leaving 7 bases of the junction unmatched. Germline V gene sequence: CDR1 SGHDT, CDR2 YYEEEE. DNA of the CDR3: TGTGCCAGCAGCTTTCTCGGGACTATCGGCACAGATACGCAGTATTTT. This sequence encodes CASSFLGTIGTDTQYF.

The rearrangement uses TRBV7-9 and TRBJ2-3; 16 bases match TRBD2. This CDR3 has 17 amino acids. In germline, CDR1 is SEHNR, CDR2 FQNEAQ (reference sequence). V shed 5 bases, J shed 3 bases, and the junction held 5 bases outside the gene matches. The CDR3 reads CASSPGLAGGPTDTQYF. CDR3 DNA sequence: TGTGCCAGCAGCCCGGGACTAGCGGGGGGGCCAACAGATACGCAGTATTTT.

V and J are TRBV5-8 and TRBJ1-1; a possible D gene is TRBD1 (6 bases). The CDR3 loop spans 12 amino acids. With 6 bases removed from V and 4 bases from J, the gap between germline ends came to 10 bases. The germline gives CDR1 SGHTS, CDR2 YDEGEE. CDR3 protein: CASNRVSTEAFF. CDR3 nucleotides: TGTGCCAGCAACAGGGTGAGCACTGAAGCTTTCTTT.